These 31 T cell receptor beta chains originate from one sample sequenced in a study of blood T cell repertoires in COVID-19. Assay used: immunoSEQ multiplex PCR; TCRdb lists only in-frame clones, some missing. The data contain more than 200,000 clones, approximately 88% of them singletons. The sample taken for sequencing was peripheral blood. The receptors were sampled from a young woman with COVID-19, enrolled during active disease.

The rearrangement joins TRBV10-3 to TRBJ2-7, with D unresolved. CDR1 and CDR2 from the germline V gene are ENHRY and SYGVKD. CDR3 length: 15 residues. V was clipped by 0 bases and J by 2 bases, with 11 bases between them. CDR3 protein: CAISESLEATYEQYV. CDR3 sequence (DNA): TGTGCCATCAGTGAGTCGCTTGAGGCTACCTACGAGCAGTACGTC.

The CDR3 coding sequence is TGTGCCAGCAGCAAGGGACTAGCGGAGTACGAGCAGTACGTC. Encoded protein: CASSKGLAEYEQYV. This chain links TRBV7-8 with TRBJ2-7, with 11 bases identical to TRBD2. The V segment lost 5 bases and the J segment 4 bases; nucleotides outside the gene matches: 4. Germline loops: CDR1 SGHVS, CDR2 FQNEAQ. This CDR3 is 14 amino acids long.

V gene TRBV4-3 combines with J gene TRBJ1-4, with D tentatively TRBD1 (5 bases). This CDR3 region has 16 residues. Trimming pared 0 bases from V and 8 bases from J, leaving 16 bases between. The germline gives CDR1 LGHNA, CDR2 YSLEER. The CDR3 nucleotides are TGCGCCAGCAGCCAAGACCCCCCTCCGGGGGGGGAAAAACTGTTTTTT. Its protein product is CASSQDPPPGGEKLFF.

The chain uses TRBV20-1 and TRBJ2-3; 9 nucleotides line up with TRBD1. Losses at the gene ends were 3 bases for V and 6 bases for J; bases not matched to a gene: 4. CDR3 length: 13 residues. Germline CDR1 DFQATT, CDR2 SNEGSKA (reference sequence). CDR3 coding DNA: TGCAGTGCTAGTTACAGGGGGCACGATACGCAGTATTTT. Protein sequence: CSASYRGHDTQYF.

This clone appeared a single time. The CDR3 loop reads CASSRTPDRVGSPLHF. In DNA form, the CDR3 reads TGTGCCAGCAGCCGCACACCTGACAGGGTCGGCTCACCCCTCCACTTT. The chain carries TRBV14 and TRBJ1-6; 7 nucleotides align to TRBD1. Germline V gene data show CDR1 as SGHDN and CDR2 as FVKESK. The CDR3 runs to 16 residues. V was pared by 4 bases and J by 10 bases, with 13 bases of the junction left unmatched.

CDR3 in amino acids: CASSLRGGESQPQHF. The DNA of the CDR3 is TGTGCCAGCAGCCTAAGGGGGGGCGAATCTCAGCCCCAGCATTTT. The V call is TRBV6-5, the J call TRBJ1-5, with a possible D match to TRBD1 (6 bases). V lost 6 bases and J 6 bases, leaving 18 bases between the germline ends. The germline V gene encodes CDR1 MNHEY and CDR2 SVGAGI. The CDR3 length is 15 residues.

This clone was counted a single time. V is TRBV9 and J is TRBJ2-7, with 9 bases that match TRBD2. This CDR3 is built from 15 residues. The germline CDR1 and CDR2 sequences are SGDLS and YYNGEE. With V trimmed by 3 bases and J by 0 bases, 4 bases remained unmatched. The CDR3 here is CASSAAGGPSYEQYF. CDR3 DNA sequence: TGTGCCAGCAGCGCCGCGGGGGGGCCCTCCTACGAGCAGTACTTC.

The rearrangement uses TRBV27 and TRBJ1-6; D gene ambiguous. The V end was cut by 3 bases, the J end by 3 bases, with 9 bases between. The CDR3 is 15 amino acids. Germline V gene sequence: CDR1 MNHEY, CDR2 SMNVEV (reference sequence). The CDR3 reads CASSLREDYNSPLHF. The DNA for the CDR3 is TGTGCCAGCAGTTTGAGAGAGGACTATAATTCACCCCTCCACTTT.

Notes on this clone: The same CDR3 arises from other DNA sequences in this sample as well. This sequence joins TRBV27 and TRBJ2-7, with 10 bases matching TRBD1. In germline, CDR1 is MNHEY, CDR2 SMNVEV (reference sequence). CDR3 length: 13 amino acids. CDR3 sequence (DNA): TGTGCCAGTAGTTACACGGACAGGGGGGAGCAGTACGTC. Encoded protein: CASSYTDRGEQYV.

The genes are TRBV24-1 and TRBJ1-2, with D hard to call. Germline V gene sequence: CDR1 KGHDR, CDR2 SFDVKD. This CDR3 region has 13 residues. Trimming took 7 bases from V and 6 from J, leaving 14 bases between them. The CDR3 region has the DNA TGTGCCACCAGGCAACATTCCGGGGATGGCTACACCTTC. Protein: CATRQHSGDGYTF.

Comments on this clone: The sample holds other DNA sequences that translate to the same CDR3. The J gene is TRBJ2-7, the V gene TRBV11-2; no firm D call. This CDR3 comprises 12 residues. Germline CDR1 SGHAT, CDR2 FQNNGV. V lost 1 base and J lost 2, with 3 bases in between. The CDR3 is CASSLGAYEQYF. CDR3 DNA: TGTGCCAGCAGCTTAGGCGCCTACGAGCAGTACTTC.

V gene TRBV6-5 combines with J gene TRBJ2-7; D unresolved. Germline CDR1 and CDR2: MNHEY and SVGAGI. The CDR3 totals 14 residues. Trimming took 0 bases from V and 3 from J, leaving 9 bases between them. For the CDR3, the DNA is TGTGCCAGCAGTTACTCGATACAGATCTACGAGCAGTACTTC. This sequence encodes CASSYSIQIYEQYF.

The V call is TRBV5-6, the J call TRBJ2-3; TRBD2 is a possible D gene (6 bases). The CDR3 is 15 amino acids. The germline CDR1 and CDR2 sequences are SGHDT and YYEEEE. Trimming removed 1 base from V and 6 bases from J, with 15 bases in between. The CDR3 reads CASSLPGEAFDTQYF. CDR3 in DNA: TGTGCCAGCAGCTTGCCGGGAGAAGCATTCGATACGCAGTATTTT.

This clone showed up just once. The chain employs TRBV5-4 and TRBJ2-1; 11 bases agree with TRBD2. Germline-derived CDR1 and CDR2 are SGHNT and YYREEE (reference sequence). The length of the CDR3 is 15 residues. V lost 0 bases to trimming and J lost 7 bases; unmatched junction nucleotides: 3. CDR3 residues: CASSLVVAGGNEQFF. The CDR3, as DNA: TGTGCCAGCAGCTTGGTGGTAGCGGGAGGGAATGAGCAGTTCTTC.

This sequence joins TRBV6-2 or TRBV6-3 and TRBJ1-2; D gene unclear. This CDR3 is built from 12 residues. Trimming shortened V by 5 bases and J by 0 bases, and 4 bases separated the two germline ends. In germline, CDR1 is MNHEY, CDR2 SVGEGT. This CDR3 is CASSDTNYGYTF. In DNA form, the CDR3 reads TGTGCCAGCAGTGACACTAACTATGGCTACACCTTC.

This chain connects TRBV12-5 to TRBJ1-1, with TRBD1 matching over 9 bases. Losses at the gene ends were 6 bases for V and 1 base for J; bases not matched to a gene: 9. The CDR3 has 16 residues. The germline V gene encodes CDR1 LGHNT and CDR2 FRNRAP. CDR3 nucleotides: TGTGCTAGTGGCTATCGGCGGGACAGGGAGAACACTGAAGCTTTCTTT. It encodes CASGYRRDRENTEAFF.

The rearrangement links TRBV7-2 to TRBJ1-1, with D possibly matching TRBD1 (6 bases). Trimming cost V 0 bases and J 5 bases, with 13 bases left between them. Germline V lookup: CDR1 SGHTA, CDR2 FQGNSA. This CDR3 contains 15 residues. DNA for the CDR3: TGTGCCAGCAGCTTAGCTGCGGGGGCAGAAACTGAAGCTTTCTTT. This gives the protein CASSLAAGAETEAFF.

This rearrangement joins TRBV6-5 to TRBJ2-1; D is perhaps TRBD2 (6 bases). V lost 9 bases to trimming and J lost 6 bases, with 18 bases between them. Germline-derived CDR1 and CDR2 are MNHEY and SVGAGI. The CDR3 totals 14 residues. CDR3 residues: CASTQPGTRNEQFF. CDR3 nucleotides: TGTGCCAGTACCCAACCCGGGACTCGCAATGAGCAGTTCTTC.

The V and J genes are TRBV7-9 and TRBJ2-3; D is unclear. Deletions cut 2 bases from V and 0 bases from J, with 9 bases between. This CDR3 contains 15 residues. Per germline, CDR1 SEHNR and CDR2 FQNEAQ (reference sequence). CDR3 amino acids: CASSLIRPSTDTQYF. The CDR3 DNA is TGTGCCAGCAGCTTAATCCGTCCTAGCACAGATACGCAGTATTTT.

This clone was recorded a few times. J is TRBJ2-7 and V is TRBV30, with 7 bases that match TRBD1. V shed 4 bases and J 5 bases; nucleotides not matched to a gene: 8. The CDR3 spans 13 residues. The germline CDR1 and CDR2 sequences are GTSNPN and SVGIG (reference sequence). CDR3 region: CAWKQTGNHEQYF. The CDR3 nucleotides are TGTGCCTGGAAGCAGACAGGGAACCACGAGCAGTACTTC.

The chain employs TRBV6-2 or TRBV6-3 and TRBJ2-3, with 7 bases matching TRBD2. The CDR3 is 15 amino acids. Germline-derived CDR1 and CDR2 are MNHEY and SVGEGT. V was pared by 2 bases and J by 2 bases, with 4 bases of the junction left unmatched. Here the CDR3 reads CASSYDGGFTDTQYF. For the CDR3, the DNA is TGTGCCAGCAGTTACGACGGGGGGTTCACAGATACGCAGTATTTT.

The chain couples TRBV20-1 to TRBJ2-5; the D is unclear. The germline V and J ends were trimmed by 3 bases and 7 bases, with 12 bases remaining between them. This CDR3 comprises 12 residues. In germline, CDR1 is DFQATT, CDR2 SNEGSKA (reference sequence). Here the CDR3 reads CSASAGRRTQYF. The CDR3 DNA sequence: TGCAGTGCTAGTGCCGGCCGGAGGACCCAGTACTTC.

The chain has TRBV11-3 and TRBJ2-1; D is unresolved. V was shortened by 5 bases and J by 9 bases, with 11 bases between the two germline ends. This CDR3 comprises 12 residues. CDR1 is SGHNT and CDR2 is YENEEA in the germline V gene. CDR3 in amino acids: CASSGLVSEQFF. CDR3 nucleotide sequence: TGTGCCAGCAGCGGCCTAGTCAGTGAGCAGTTCTTC.

The genes are TRBV7-6 and TRBJ1-1; the match to TRBD1 covers 8 bases. Trimming removed 5 bases from V and 0 bases from J; junction bases left unmatched: 8. The CDR3 spans 16 residues. Germline CDR1 is SGHVS and CDR2 is FNYEAQ. CDR3 protein: CASSANPGGMNTEAFF. The CDR3 DNA sequence: TGTGCCAGCAGCGCTAACCCAGGGGGCATGAACACTGAAGCTTTCTTT. The full variable domain, completed using reference TRBV7-6 and TRBJ1-1, is GAGVSQSPRYKVTKRGQDVALRCDPISGHVSLYWYRQALGQGPEFLTYFNYEAQQDKSGLPNDRFSAERPEGSISTLTIQRTEQRDSAMYRCASSANPGGMNTEAFFGQGTRLTVV.

With respect to this clone: An end of the junction does not agree with germline; a read error may underlie this. The rearrangement uses TRBV7-9 and TRBJ2-1; 11 bases fit TRBD2. The CDR3 runs 15 residues. The germline V gene encodes CDR1 SEHNR and CDR2 FQNEAQ (reference sequence). The CDR3 is CASRLAGGNYNEQFF. DNA of the CDR3: TGTGCCAGCAGATTAGCGGGGGGGAACTACAATGAGCAGTTCTTC.

The table lists this clone with a count of one. The chain joins TRBV5-4 to TRBJ2-7; 10 bases are shared with TRBD1. The ends lost 3 bases at V and 4 bases at J; junction bases unmatched: 7. Germline V gene lookup returns CDR1 SGHNT and CDR2 YYREEE (reference sequence). The CDR3 has 15 residues. CDR3 loop: CASSYGTGALYEQYF. The CDR3 DNA is TGTGCCAGCAGCTACGGGACAGGGGCCCTTTACGAGCAGTACTTC.

This clone has more than one count but fewer than ten. The chain recombines TRBV11-2 with TRBJ2-3, with 8 bases lining up with TRBD2. There are 12 residues in the CDR3. Germline CDR1 is SGHAT and CDR2 is FQNNGV. V was clipped by 7 bases and J by 10 bases; unmatched bases: 7. The DNA of the CDR3 is TGTGCCAGCACCAGCGGGGGCCGGGCGCAGTATTTT. This encodes CASTSGGRAQYF.

The chain couples TRBV5-8 to TRBJ2-3; no clear D gene. This CDR3 has 14 amino acids. Germline CDR1 is SGHTS and CDR2 is YDEGEE. V shed 1 base and J shed 5 bases, with 11 bases lying between them. CDR3 nucleotides: TGTGCCAGCAGCTTGTGGGTTTCGGGAGATACGCAGTATTTT. Translation: CASSLWVSGDTQYF.

This chain connects TRBV7-6 to TRBJ2-1, with 11 bases fitting TRBD2. V shed 3 bases, J shed 9 bases, and the junction held 7 bases outside the gene matches. The germline V gene has CDR1 SGHVS and CDR2 FNYEAQ. The CDR3 runs 15 residues. CDR3 sequence: CASSFSGRAVTEQFF. DNA of the CDR3: TGTGCCAGCAGCTTTAGCGGGAGGGCCGTTACTGAGCAGTTCTTC.

The V and J genes are TRBV19 and TRBJ1-1; TRBD1 matches 8 bases. The CDR3 has 17 amino acids. Germline CDR1 and CDR2: LNHDA and SQIVND (reference sequence). V lost 3 bases and J lost 5; bases outside the gene matches: 14. CDR3 region: CASSMVQGAVGVTEAFF. CDR3 in DNA: TGTGCCAGTAGTATGGTGCAGGGGGCCGTCGGCGTGACTGAAGCTTTCTTT. Based on the CDR3 plus reference TRBV19 and TRBJ1-1, the full variable domain is DGGITQSPKYLFRKEGQNVTLSCEQNLNHDAMYWYRQDPGQGLRLIYYSQIVNDFQKGDIAEGYSVSREKKESFPLTVTSAQKNPTAFYLCASSMVQGAVGVTEAFFGQGTRLTVV.

The rearrangement uses TRBV6-5 and TRBJ2-2; 8 bases line up with TRBD1. The CDR3 length is 15 residues. The junction had 7 bases not matched to a gene; V was cut back by 6 bases and J by 4 bases. Per germline, CDR1 MNHEY and CDR2 SVGAGI. CDR3 coding DNA: TGTGCCAGCAGCCTACAGGGGGGAGGCACCGGGGAGCTGTTTTTT. Translation gives CASSLQGGGTGELFF.